The 26 T cell receptor beta chains presented below share a single source sample, sequenced in a study of shared clonotypes between healthy human individuals (TCRdb year 2020). CD8 naive samples were obtained by positive selection for CCR7 among CD45RO-negative cells, yielding a CD45RA+CCR7+ population from which TemRA cells were excluded. Library prep was done by the immunoSEQ multiplex PCR assay. The source is immuneACCESS, and TCRdb retained only in-frame sequences with V and J called. Part of the clones is not carried over; for the studies checked, unresolved V genes explain less than half of this, and the remainder is unexplained. This sample holds a few million clones; about 94% were observed only once. Of the sample, about 1.6% falls within the top ten clones. What was sequenced was naive CD8+ T cells from PBMCs. What the cell subset or site label conveys for this sample: CD45RA+CCR7+. The origin of the receptors is a man aged 18-30 years in good health. Some clones in this sample may be carry-over from other donors' samples.

V usage is TRBV19 and J usage is TRBJ2-6, with D perhaps matching TRBD1 (6 bases). Germline CDR1 reads LNHDA; CDR2 reads SQIVND (reference sequence). With 2 bases removed from V and 9 bases from J, the gap between germline ends came to 11 bases. The CDR3 extends over 14 amino acids. The CDR3 DNA reads as TGTGCCAGTAGTATACCGGGACATCACAACGTCCTGACTTTC. It yields the protein CASSIPGHHNVLTF.

This chain connects TRBV27 to TRBJ1-2, with 8 bases lining up with TRBD1. Trimming took 6 bases from V and 8 from J; bases not matched to a gene: 5. Germline CDR1 reads MNHEY; CDR2 reads SMNVEV (reference sequence). CDR3 size: 12 residues. The CDR3, as DNA: TGTGCCAGCAGACTACGGACAGGGGGCTACACCTTC. Residues: CASRLRTGGYTF.

The V call is TRBV9, the J call TRBJ1-2; TRBD1 might be the D (5 bases). With 5 bases removed from V and 0 bases from J, the gap between germline ends came to 14 bases. CDR1 is SGDLS, CDR2 YYNGEE, per germline. CDR3 length: 15 amino acids. As DNA, the CDR3 is TGTGCCAGCAGTTCGGGCAGGGTGGCTAACTATGGCTACACCTTC. Translating it yields CASSSGRVANYGYTF. The variable domain in full, completed from reference TRBV9 and TRBJ1-2, reads DSGVTQTPKHLITATGQRVTLRCSPRSGDLSVYWYQQSLDQGLQFLIQYYNGEERAKGNILERFSAQQFPDLHSELNLSSLELGDSALYFCASSSGRVANYGYTFGSGTRLTVV.

This rearrangement joins TRBV7-6 to TRBJ2-3, with TRBD1 identical over 7 bases. V shed 3 bases and J 0 bases; nucleotides not matched to a gene: 3. Germline values: CDR1 SGHVS, CDR2 FNYEAQ. The CDR3 consists of 15 residues. The CDR3 protein is CASSFRDRSTDTQYF. Written as DNA, the CDR3 is TGTGCCAGCAGCTTCCGGGACAGAAGCACAGATACGCAGTATTTT.

This chain links TRBV9 with TRBJ2-3, with 13 bases lining up with TRBD2. There are 17 residues in the CDR3. Germline V gene lookup returns CDR1 SGDLS and CDR2 YYNGEE. The V and J ends lost 4 bases and 4 bases, in that order; junction bases with no gene match: 9. CDR3: CASSLGLAGLGADTQYF. The CDR3 DNA sequence: TGTGCCAGCAGCTTGGGACTAGCGGGATTAGGCGCAGATACGCAGTATTTT.

The V gene is TRBV9, the J gene TRBJ1-1; D is ambiguous. CDR3 size: 12 residues. V lost 4 bases to trimming and J lost 5 bases, with 9 bases between them. Per the germline V gene, CDR1 is SGDLS and CDR2 is YYNGEE. The CDR3 DNA is TGTGCCAGCAGCCCCACACGTACTGAAGCTTTCTTT. Translation gives CASSPTRTEAFF.

The chain couples TRBV7-9 to TRBJ1-1; D gene unclear. Germline V gene lookup returns CDR1 SEHNR and CDR2 FQNEAQ (reference sequence). V lost 0 bases and J lost 10, with 9 bases in between. CDR3 length equals 12 residues. CDR3 in DNA: TGTGCCAGCAGCTTAGCTAGGAAGGGAGCTTTCTTT. Protein sequence: CASSLARKGAFF.

The chain employs TRBV6-5 and TRBJ2-5; TRBD1 is a possible D gene (5 bases). The CDR3 spans 15 residues. Trimming shortened V by 0 bases and J by 2 bases, and 10 bases separated the two germline ends. CDR1 and CDR2 (germline): MNHEY, SVGAGI. For the CDR3, the DNA is TGTGCCAGCAGTTACTCGACAGACCTACAAGAGACCCAGTACTTC. Its translation is CASSYSTDLQETQYF.

The chain is built from TRBV6-1 and TRBJ1-5; D is undetermined. In germline, CDR1 is MNHNS, CDR2 SASEGT. The CDR3 runs to 15 residues. Trimming took off 0 bases at V and 2 bases at J, with 8 bases between the two ends. CDR3 DNA sequence: TGTGCCAGCAGTGAAGCGGTGGTGGGCAATCAGCCCCAGCATTTT. Encoded protein: CASSEAVVGNQPQHF.

The chain combines TRBV30 with TRBJ2-7; weak D call: TRBD1 (6 bases). V dropped 0 bases and J dropped 2 bases, with 11 bases sitting between them. CDR1 and CDR2 from the germline V gene are GTSNPN and SVGIG (reference sequence). This CDR3 has 14 amino acids. The CDR3 DNA follows: TGTGCCTGGAGTGTACAAGGGGGTCCCTACGAGCAGTACTTC. Translation gives CAWSVQGGPYEQYF.

The rearrangement links TRBV11-2 to TRBJ1-1; D is uncertain. CDR3 length equals 10 residues. Trimming took off 8 bases at V and 6 bases at J, with 7 bases between the two ends. Germline CDR1 is SGHAT and CDR2 is FQNNGV. CDR3 bases: TGTGCCAGCGGCGGGGCTGAAGCTTTCTTT. It is translated as CASGGAEAFF.

The genes are TRBV28 and TRBJ1-5; no firm D call. This CDR3 has 15 residues. Looked up from germline, CDR1 is MDHEN and CDR2 is SYDVKM. Trimming took 6 bases from V and 4 from J, leaving 16 bases between them. The CDR3, as DNA: TGTGCCAGCAGCCTGGTGAGGGCCGCAAATCAGCCCCAGCATTTT. It is translated as CASSLVRAANQPQHF. Complete variable domain (other parts from reference TRBV28 and TRBJ1-5): DVKVTQSSRYLVKRTGEKVFLECVQDMDHENMFWYRQDPGLGLRLIYFSYDVKMKEKGDIPEGYSVSREKKERFSLILESASTNQTSMYLCASSLVRAANQPQHFGDGTRLSIL.

The chain uses TRBV5-6 and TRBJ2-2, with 10 bases identical to TRBD1. Per germline, CDR1 SGHDT and CDR2 YYEEEE. This CDR3 has 16 residues. With 4 bases clipped from V and 4 bases from J, the junction kept 7 bases outside the gene matches. The CDR3 is CASSTWGTGVTGELFF. The CDR3 DNA is TGTGCCAGCAGCACCTGGGGGACAGGGGTCACCGGGGAGCTGTTTTTT.

The chain carries TRBV29-1 and TRBJ2-5; D is undetermined. The end of the DNA is better explained by TRBJ2-7, so the J call may be wrong. CDR1 and CDR2 (germline): SQVTM, ANQGSEA. This CDR3 comprises 12 residues. The CDR3 bases are TGCAGCGTTGCTGTGAGCTCCTACGAGCAGTACTTC. Protein product: CSVAVSSYEQYF.

The chain is built from TRBV11-2 and TRBJ2-7; 7 bases are a match to TRBD1. The CDR3 covers 14 residues. The V segment lost 7 bases and the J segment 1 base; nucleotides outside the gene matches: 7. Germline V CDR1 and CDR2: SGHAT, FQNNGV. In DNA form, the CDR3 reads TGTGCCAGCAACACCGGGACAGCGTCCTACGAGCAGTACTTC. This gives the protein CASNTGTASYEQYF.

This clone was recorded only once. The gene calls are TRBV7-6 and TRBJ2-7; 9 bases are shared with TRBD1. Per the germline V gene, CDR1 is SGHVS and CDR2 is FNYEAQ. This CDR3 region has 15 residues. The V and J ends lost 0 bases and 5 bases, in that order; junction bases with no gene match: 5. The CDR3 sequence is CASSLADRGADEQYF. The DNA for the CDR3 is TGTGCCAGCAGCTTAGCGGACAGGGGTGCGGACGAGCAGTACTTC.

Concerning this clone: The same CDR3 arises from other DNA sequences in this sample as well. The rearrangement links TRBV5-6 to TRBJ1-5; D may be TRBD1 (6 bases). Germline V gene data show CDR1 as SGHDT and CDR2 as YYEEEE. The CDR3 is 14 amino acids. Trimming stripped 0 bases from V and 7 bases from J, with 11 bases between. CDR3 DNA: TGTGCCAGCAGCTTGGGTGGGGGCAGGCAGCCCCAGCATTTT. It yields the protein CASSLGGGRQPQHF.

This clone showed up just once. The gene calls are TRBV7-8 and TRBJ2-7, with no clear D. Deletions cut 5 bases from V and 0 bases from J, with 14 bases between. Per the germline V gene, CDR1 is SGHVS and CDR2 is FQNEAQ. This CDR3 region has 15 residues. This CDR3 is CASSPGRASSYEQYF. The CDR3 DNA is TGTGCCAGCAGCCCCGGACGGGCCAGCTCCTACGAGCAGTACTTC. Combining the CDR3 with reference TRBV7-8 and TRBJ2-7 gives the whole variable domain GAGVSQSPRYKVAKRGQDVALRCDPISGHVSLFWYQQALGQGPEFLTYFQNEAQLDKSGLPSDRFFAERPEGSVSTLKIQRTQQEDSAVYLCASSPGRASSYEQYFGPGTRLTVT.

This clone was counted between two and nine times. V and J are TRBV11-2 and TRBJ1-1; D possibly corresponds to TRBD1 (5 bases). V was cut by 6 bases and J by 5 bases, with 13 bases left in between. The CDR3 loop spans 13 amino acids. Germline loops: CDR1 SGHAT, CDR2 FQNNGV. The CDR3 DNA reads TGTGCCAGCAGAGACAGAGATGGGACTGAAGCTTTCTTT. Protein: CASRDRDGTEAFF.

The chain combines TRBV7-9 with TRBJ2-5; no clear D gene. Germline CDR1 and CDR2: SEHNR and FQNEAQ (reference sequence). Trimming removed 4 bases at V and 5 bases at J, with 8 bases between. This CDR3 has 12 amino acids. The CDR3, as DNA: TGTGCCAGCAGCTCCACCTTTGAGACCCAGTACTTC. The encoded protein is CASSSTFETQYF.

As for this clone: The sample contains more than one DNA sequence encoding this CDR3. The V gene is TRBV29-1, the J gene TRBJ2-1; D is perhaps TRBD2 (6 bases). V was trimmed by 1 base and J by 0 bases, leaving 7 bases between them. The CDR3 sequence is 14 residues long. Germline V lookup: CDR1 SQVTM, CDR2 ANQGSEA. CDR3 sequence (DNA): TGCAGCGTTGAAGGCGGGACCTCCTACAATGAGCAGTTCTTC. Translation: CSVEGGTSYNEQFF.

This chain joins TRBV9 and TRBJ2-7; D gene ambiguous. Trimming pared 0 bases from V and 2 bases from J, leaving 12 bases between. This CDR3 region has 15 residues. The germline V gene has CDR1 SGDLS and CDR2 YYNGEE. Here the CDR3 reads CASSVAPTVAYEQYF. The DNA of the CDR3 is TGTGCCAGCAGCGTAGCCCCAACGGTGGCCTACGAGCAGTACTTC.

This chain links TRBV7-2 with TRBJ2-7; 9 bases are a match to TRBD2. J was trimmed by 3 bases and V by 4 bases; bases with no gene match: 4. The CDR3 sequence is 14 residues long. From germline, CDR1 is SGHTA and CDR2 FQGNSA. The CDR3 region is CASSYRTSDYEQYF. The CDR3 nucleotides are TGTGCCAGCAGCTATCGGACTAGCGACTACGAGCAGTACTTC.

The chain links TRBV20-1 to TRBJ1-1; possible D gene TRBD1, 5 bases. This CDR3 spans 11 amino acids. The V and J ends lost 6 bases and 6 bases respectively, with 11 bases between them. Germline CDR1 reads DFQATT; CDR2 reads SNEGSKA (reference sequence). The CDR3 loop is CSARRGAEAFF. In DNA form, the CDR3 reads TGCAGTGCCCGACGGGGGGCTGAAGCTTTCTTT.

The genes are TRBV27 and TRBJ2-7; 9 nucleotides match TRBD1. With 6 bases clipped from V and 7 bases from J, the junction kept 10 bases outside the gene matches. The CDR3 loop spans 14 amino acids. Germline V gives CDR1 MNHEY, CDR2 SMNVEV (reference sequence). This CDR3 is CASRTTGGVEEQYF. The CDR3 nucleotides are TGTGCCAGCAGAACCACAGGGGGCGTGGAGGAGCAGTACTTC.

This clone was found once. This CDR3 is CASSLWTGGAYNEQFF. The CDR3 DNA reads TGCGCCAGCAGCTTGTGGACGGGAGGAGCCTACAATGAGCAGTTCTTC. This chain joins TRBV5-1 and TRBJ2-1, with 7 bases matching TRBD2. The CDR3 runs 16 residues. V lost 1 base and J lost 2; bases outside the gene matches: 6. Looked up from germline, CDR1 is SGHRS and CDR2 is YFSETQ. The full variable domain, with the rest looked up from reference TRBV5-1 and TRBJ2-1, is KAGVTQTPRYLIKTRGQQVTLSCSPISGHRSVSWYQQTPGQGLQFLFEYFSETQRNKGNFPGRFSGRQFSNSRSEMNVSTLELGDSALYLCASSLWTGGAYNEQFFGPGTRLTVL.